This record concerns one TCR beta chain sequence. Some clones are missing from TCRdb's copy, which holds only in-frame ones; the method was immunoSEQ multiplex PCR. The top ten clones hold 15% to 20% of a sample with some 100,000 clones, around nine tenths of them seen once. V was clipped by 5 bases and J by 11 bases, with 10 bases between them. Germline CDR1 is LGHNA and CDR2 is YSLEER. The CDR3 has 11 residues. This record comes from a study of identifying expanded T cells in peripheral blood. Healthy donors had no documented immune events, such as infections, while sampled. The V gene is TRBV4-3, the J gene TRBJ1-5; D not certain. The sequence was collected from a person aged 18 to 70 in good health. Sequencing was done on a sample of blood. CDR3: CASSEGTSQHF. For the CDR3, the DNA is TGCGCCAGCAGCGAGGGTACGTCCCAGCATTTT.